This TCR beta chain is drawn from a study of OX40 agonist ivuxolimab in advanced cancers. For the wider study: The costimulatory receptor OX40 (CD134) was targeted by ivuxolimab, a fully human IgG2 agonistic monoclonal antibody. Intravenous ivuxolimab was administered to patients every 2 weeks at six dose levels: 0.01, 0.1, 0.3, 1.5, 3 and 10 mg/kg. Of the roughly 54 patients in dose escalation, 19 had hepatocellular carcinoma, some 15 had melanoma, 9 had renal cell carcinoma and 9 had head and neck cancer. A male proportion of 82.7% and a mean age of 60 years, ranging from 23 to 79, were recorded for the dose-escalation cohort. Patients were allowed to have had prior anti-PD-1, anti-PD-L1 or anti-CTLA-4 therapy, and 40% of the dose-escalation patients had previously received checkpoint inhibitors. Partial responses were achieved by three dose-escalation patients, of whom one had hepatocellular carcinoma and two had cutaneous melanoma. Peripheral TCRbeta sequencing aimed to test whether ivuxolimab altered TCR sequence diversity and caused clonal T-cell expansion. The paper reports the monotherapy dose-escalation portion (N ≈ 50 patients) of the phase I ivuxolimab trial. What the authors observed across the whole study: The antigen specificity of the peripheral T cells that underwent clonal expansion was not determined. After ivuxolimab, expanded clones were on average more numerous among CD8+ T cells than among CD4+ T cells. Low levels of normalized T-cell clonal expansion were also seen in some patients who did not respond. Clonal expansion of both CD4+ and CD8+ blood T cells was observed from baseline to week 6 at doses 0.1 to 3.0 mg/kg. In partial responders in the 0.1-3.0 mg/kg groups, normalized peripheral clonal expansion was found to be among the lowest, especially among CD8+ T cells.

Patients with a history of autoimmune disease or receiving systemic immunosuppression were excluded from the trial. Peripheral blood for TCR sequencing was collected from all dose cohorts at baseline, on cycle 4 day 1, and on cycle 7 day 1. Samples came from an open-label, multicenter, first-in-human phase I dose-escalation trial of ivuxolimab. Adults with locally advanced or metastatic head and neck squamous cell, hepatocellular, melanoma or renal cell carcinoma were enrolled in the trial. CD4+ and CD8+ T cells were sorted separately from peripheral blood before TCR sequencing. The CDR3, cysteine through phenylalanine, is 14 amino acids long. Here the CDR3 DNA is all that survives: 42 bases in frame from base 1. V loses 0 bases, J loses 3 bases, and the germline ends lie 6 bases apart. The germline V gene specifies SGHTA as CDR1 and FQGTGA as CDR2. This clone came up once. Its antigen is not yet known. Base qualities are not provided; no much larger clone lies one nucleotide away.

To sequence the TCRbeta CDR3 region, genomic DNA was isolated from the sorted cells. The immunoSEQ Assay was used to sequence the TCRbeta CDR3 regions. This immuneACCESS table, as held by TCRdb, lists in-frame sequences with V and J called but not all clones. Of the missing ones, under half trace to an unresolved V gene in checked studies; the others have no known cause. The sample records nearly 80,000 clones, approximately 80% of which are singletons. 0.44% of the sample is in the top ten clones. The rearrangement combines TRBV7-3 with TRBJ2-1, with the D gene too uncertain to name. Sequenced material: CD4+ or CD8+ T cells sorted from blood, taken in a trial of the OX40 agonist ivuxolimab. The sequence came from an adult with an advanced solid tumor such as melanoma, head and neck, liver or kidney cancer. The DNA reads TGTGCCAGCAGCTTAACCGGGCTCTACAATGAGCAGTTCTTC. This translates into CASSLTGLYNEQFF.